The 5 T cell receptor beta chains reported below all come from one sample, sequenced in a study of blood T cells in healthy people across ages. Using a J-beta primer mix together with a sample-barcoded 5' primer, a second PCR was run for roughly 7 to 12 cycles. TCRdb independently ran MiXCR on the 5' RACE reads; one entry per CDR3 protein. The sample lists about 930,000 distinct CDR3 sequences; almost 30% were seen once. This sample also belongs to another study, concerning T cells of mothers and their children.

Sequenced input: blood. These receptor sequences come from a woman aged 35 to 49 in good health.

The chain employs TRBV28 and TRBJ1-5; TRBD1 might be the D (5 bases). The germline V gene has CDR1 MDHEN and CDR2 SYDVKM. The V end was cut by 9 bases, the J end by 4 bases, with 13 bases between. The CDR3 spans 13 residues. CDR3 region: CASRPEGNQPQHF. CDR3 sequence (DNA): TGTGCCAGTAGACCAGAGGGGAATCAGCCCCAGCATTTT.

The CDR3 DNA sequence: TGTGCCAGCAGCCAAGGGGGCGGGACAGGGACAGATACGCAGTATTTT. Protein sequence: CASSQGGGTGTDTQYF. The rearrangement joins TRBV3-1 to TRBJ2-3, with TRBD1 matching 9 bases. The trim removed 1 base at V and 3 bases at J, leaving 5 bases unmatched. The CDR3 covers 16 residues. Germline CDR1 is LGHDT and CDR2 is YNNKEL (reference sequence).

The rearrangement joins TRBV7-2 to TRBJ2-7, with D uncertain. V shed 3 bases and J shed 5 bases, with 8 bases lying between them. The CDR3 has 12 amino acids. CDR1 is SGHTA, CDR2 FQGNSA, per germline. CDR3 amino acids: CASSLYRNEQYF. The CDR3 bases are TGTGCCAGCAGCTTGTATAGGAACGAGCAGTACTTC.

This clonotype showed up many times. DNA of the CDR3: TGTGCCAGCAGTCAAAATAACTTCCCCTCCTACGAGCAGTACTTC. It codes for CASSQNNFPSYEQYF. The chain joins TRBV25-1 to TRBJ2-7; D is ambiguous. With 5 bases removed from V and 0 bases from J, the gap between germline ends came to 14 bases. This CDR3 region has 15 residues. Per germline, CDR1 MGHDK and CDR2 SYGVNS.

This clonotype was seen ten or more times. The chain uses TRBV25-1 and TRBJ1-4; D is unclear. Trimming removed 4 bases at V and 8 bases at J, with 20 bases between. The germline V gene encodes CDR1 MGHDK and CDR2 SYGVNS. The CDR3 has 16 residues. In DNA, the CDR3 is TGTGCCAGCAGTGCGGAAAGGCCGTTATACGGGGAAAAACTGTTTTTT. Translating it yields CASSAERPLYGEKLFF.